This T cell receptor (beta chain) was captured by sequencing in a study of CD8 T cells in Susac syndrome. Random hexamers were used to reverse transcribe an amount of roughly 0.45 to 1 ug RNA. One entry per CDR3 protein results from TCRdb running MiXCR on the immunoSEQ multiplex PCR reads. The data show about 150,000 distinct CDR3 sequences, roughly 95% seen once. Trimming at V came to 4 bases and at J to 7 bases, leaving 10 bases not matched to a gene. Germline CDR1 reads SGHDT; CDR2 reads YYEEEE. The CDR3 is made up of 16 amino acids. This TCR was recovered from a human donor with Susac syndrome. The sequenced sample was CD4+ T cells from PBMCs. The rearrangement links TRBV5-6 to TRBJ2-5; TRBD2 agrees at 13 bases. CDR3 sequence reads: CASSVGLAGPRGTQYF. The DNA of the CDR3 is TGTGCCAGCAGCGTGGGACTAGCGGGGCCTCGGGGGACCCAGTACTTC.